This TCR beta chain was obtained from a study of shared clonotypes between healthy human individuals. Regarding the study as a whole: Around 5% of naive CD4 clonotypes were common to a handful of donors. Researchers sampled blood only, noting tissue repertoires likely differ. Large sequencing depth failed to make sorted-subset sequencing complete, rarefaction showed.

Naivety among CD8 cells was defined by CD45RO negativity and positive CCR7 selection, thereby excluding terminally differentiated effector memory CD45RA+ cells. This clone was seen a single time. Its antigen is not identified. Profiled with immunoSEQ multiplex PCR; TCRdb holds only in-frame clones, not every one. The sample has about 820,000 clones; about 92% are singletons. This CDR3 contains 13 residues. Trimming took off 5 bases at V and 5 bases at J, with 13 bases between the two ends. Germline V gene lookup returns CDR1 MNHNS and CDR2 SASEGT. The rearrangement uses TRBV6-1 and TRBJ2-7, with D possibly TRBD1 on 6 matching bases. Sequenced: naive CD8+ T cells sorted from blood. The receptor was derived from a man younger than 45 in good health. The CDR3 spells CASSPTGFHEQYF. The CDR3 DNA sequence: TGTGCCAGCAGTCCAACAGGGTTCCACGAGCAGTACTTC.